This is a list of T cell receptor beta chains from one sample in a study of cytomegalovirus exposure and HLA in healthy donors. Here immunoSEQ multiplex PCR was the method, and the copy in TCRdb shows in-frame clones only, minus some. This sample has 180,000 or so clones, with around 77% found just once. Material for sequencing was PBMCs. The receptors originated from a female donor in good health and CMV-seronegative. CDR3s include the opening cysteine and the closing phenylalanine or tryptophan.

J: TRBJ1-5; V: TRBV18; CDR3: CASSPWAADNQPQHF
J: TRBJ1-2; V: TRBV5-1; CDR3: CASSLVAGGNYGYTF
J: TRBJ1-6; V: TRBV28; CDR3: CASSAKTGRNSPLHF
J: TRBJ1-6; V: TRBV5-4; CDR3: CASSPGGMGSPLHF
J: TRBJ2-6; V: TRBV5-4; CDR3: CASSSYRGASGANVLTF
J: TRBJ2-3; V: TRBV7-2; CDR3: CASKGGGPDTQYF
J: TRBJ2-1; V: TRBV18; CDR3: CASSPILAENKGEQFF
J: TRBJ1-2; V: TRBV7-2; CDR3: CASSLSGVGYGYTF
J: TRBJ1-1; V: TRBV7-3; CDR3: CASSLNKTPGTEAFF
J: TRBJ2-5; V: TRBV7-6; CDR3: CASSFTGGVETQYF
J: TRBJ2-2; V: TRBV12-5; CDR3: CASGKQGAGTGELFF
J: TRBJ2-3; V: TRBV7-7; CDR3: CASSLAGGEGDTQYF
J: TRBJ2-7; V: TRBV14; CDR3: CASSQAYRGAGIDEQYF
J: TRBJ2-2; V: TRBV4-3; CDR3: CASSQDRGTGELFF
J: TRBJ2-1; V: TRBV4-2; CDR3: CASSHTDRSNEQFF
J: TRBJ1-2; V: TRBV7-3; CDR3: CASSLQTGYGYTF